The 32 T cell receptor beta chains listed next were all sequenced from one sample in a study of beta chain features in type 1 diabetes. The investigators reverse transcribed all of the isolated RNA, so they sequenced expressed TCRB transcripts. Profiled with immunoSEQ multiplex PCR; TCRdb holds only in-frame clones, not every one. This repertoire shows 300,000 to 450,000 clones, around 19% found once; its top ten account for about 0.045%. Sequences were obtained from naive CD4+ T cells from blood. These receptors all come from a woman aged 18-29 years in good health.

A single count supports this clone. The V and J genes are TRBV9 and TRBJ1-2; D gene uncertain. Germline V gene sequence: CDR1 SGDLS, CDR2 YYNGEE. The length of the CDR3 is 14 residues. V was shortened by 3 bases and J by 3 bases, with 12 bases between the two germline ends. CDR3: CASSGSNGDYGYTF. In DNA, the CDR3 is TGTGCCAGCAGCGGATCTAATGGTGACTATGGCTACACCTTC.

The chain carries TRBV30 and TRBJ1-1; no clear D. The CDR3 runs to 11 residues. V was pared by 4 bases and J by 3 bases, with 6 bases between. Per the germline V gene, CDR1 is GTSNPN and CDR2 is SVGIG (reference sequence). As DNA, the CDR3 is TGTGCCTGGACGGGATACACTGAAGCTTTCTTT. It specifies CAWTGYTEAFF.

Notes on this clone: Other DNA sequences within the sample encode an identical CDR3. The chain joins TRBV11-2 to TRBJ2-1, with D perhaps TRBD1 (6 bases). The V and J ends lost 0 bases and 1 base respectively, with 7 bases between them. CDR3 length equals 15 residues. CDR1 and CDR2 from the germline V gene are SGHAT and FQNNGV. In DNA form, the CDR3 reads TGTGCCAGCAGCTTAGACAGGGGTTCCTACAATGAGCAGTTCTTC. Translating it yields CASSLDRGSYNEQFF.

J is TRBJ2-5 and V is TRBV5-1, with 14 bases lining up with TRBD2. V lost 4 bases, J lost 5 bases, and 10 bases stayed unmatched. CDR1 is SGHRS, CDR2 YFSETQ, per germline. CDR3 size: 17 residues. The CDR3 coding sequence is TGCGCCAGCAGCCAGCATGGGACTAGCGGGGGTATGGAGACCCAGTACTTC. Its protein is CASSQHGTSGGMETQYF.

This clone showed up just a few times. This chain connects TRBV6-6 to TRBJ1-5; D remains unclear. V was trimmed by 6 bases and J by 4 bases, leaving 13 bases between them. The length of the CDR3 is 14 residues. CDR1 is MNHNY and CDR2 is SVGAGI in the germline V gene (reference sequence). The CDR3 nucleotides are TGTGCCAGCAGCCCGGGGATAGGGAATCAGCCCCAGCATTTT. Its protein product is CASSPGIGNQPQHF.

The chain joins TRBV11-2 to TRBJ2-5, with D possibly matching TRBD2 (5 bases). The CDR3 is 15 residues long. Trimming took off 5 bases at V and 5 bases at J, with 18 bases between the two ends. Germline V lookup: CDR1 SGHAT, CDR2 FQNNGV. Here the CDR3 DNA reads TGTGCCAGCAGCCCCCAAGTCGGGTCGGGGGAGACCCAGTACTTC. Amino acids: CASSPQVGSGETQYF.

The V and J genes are TRBV6-6 and TRBJ1-6; TRBD1 matches 9 bases. This CDR3 has 15 residues. Germline V gene lookup returns CDR1 MNHNY and CDR2 SVGAGI (reference sequence). V lost 2 bases and J lost 9; bases outside the gene matches: 5. The CDR3 DNA reads TGTGCCAGCAGTTACGGACAGGGGTTTTCTTCACCCCTCCACTTT. It translates to CASSYGQGFSSPLHF.

This clone was counted between two and nine times. The chain links TRBV9 to TRBJ1-5; 9 bases are a match to TRBD1. V gave up 0 bases and J gave up 7 bases; unmatched junction bases: 11. CDR3 size: 17 residues. Germline V gene data show CDR1 as SGDLS and CDR2 as YYNGEE. CDR3 region: CASSVGVGQGSEQPQHF. CDR3 nucleotides: TGTGCCAGCAGCGTAGGAGTGGGACAGGGTAGCGAGCAGCCCCAGCATTTT.

A few counts support this clone. The chain uses TRBV23-1 and TRBJ2-7; D unclear. TRBV23-1 is an open reading frame whose function is uncertain. This CDR3 has 16 amino acids. Trimming removed 2 bases from V and 3 bases from J, with 17 bases in between. CDR3 sequence reads: CASSQGWASKDYEQYF. The CDR3, as DNA: TGCGCCAGCAGTCAAGGATGGGCCTCGAAGGACTACGAGCAGTACTTC.

Remarks on this clone: This sample includes further DNA sequences coding for the same CDR3. The chain employs TRBV5-4 and TRBJ1-1; D call uncertain. This CDR3 region has 14 residues. V was shortened by 0 bases and J by 1 base, with 7 bases between the two germline ends. CDR1 is SGHNT and CDR2 is YYREEE in the germline V gene (reference sequence). The CDR3 sequence is CASSLAAGNTEAFF. The CDR3 region has the DNA TGTGCCAGCAGCTTGGCGGCAGGGAACACTGAAGCTTTCTTT. The full variable domain, in which reference TRBV5-4 and TRBJ1-1 provide the parts outside the CDR3, is ETGVTQSPTHLIKTRGQQVTLRCSSQSGHNTVSWYQQALGQGPQFIFQYYREEENGRGNFPPRFSGLQFPNYSSELNVNALELDDSALYLCASSLAAGNTEAFFGQGTRLTVV.

The rearrangement links TRBV5-6 to TRBJ2-1, with D perhaps matching TRBD2 (7 bases). This CDR3 contains 14 residues. The ends were cut back, 4 bases at V and 6 bases at J, with 14 bases in the middle. Germline CDR1 and CDR2: SGHDT and YYEEEE. In nucleotides, the CDR3 is TGTGCCAGCAGCGGGGGGGCGGGAGCCAATGAGCAGTTCTTC. It is translated as CASSGGAGANEQFF.

In this sample, this clone turned up a few times. The rearrangement links TRBV25-1 to TRBJ2-2, with D unclear. The CDR3 runs 13 residues. With 3 bases removed from V and 2 bases from J, the gap between germline ends came to 4 bases. Germline CDR1 is MGHDK and CDR2 is SYGVNS. This CDR3 is CASSESNTGELFF. The CDR3 DNA reads as TGTGCCAGCAGTGAGTCTAACACCGGGGAGCTGTTTTTT.

The V and J genes are TRBV7-2 and TRBJ2-7; the D gene is possibly TRBD2 (6 bases). With 6 bases removed from V and 1 base from J, the gap between germline ends came to 13 bases. CDR3 size: 14 residues. The germline gives CDR1 SGHTA, CDR2 FQGNSA. The CDR3 spells CASSNYRGSYEQYF. The CDR3 DNA is TGTGCCAGCAGTAATTACCGGGGGTCCTACGAGCAGTACTTC.

This clone was seen more than once but under ten times. The chain joins TRBV12-5 to TRBJ1-5; 7 bases are shared with TRBD1. In germline, CDR1 is LGHNT, CDR2 FRNRAP. After removal of 3 bases from V and 4 bases from J, the junction contained 9 bases not matched to a gene. The CDR3 has 16 amino acids. This CDR3 reads CASGFYQGVVNQPQHF. Written as DNA, the CDR3 is TGTGCTAGTGGTTTTTACCAGGGGGTAGTAAATCAGCCCCAGCATTTT.

This chain joins TRBV29-1 and TRBJ2-7, with 7 bases fitting TRBD1. The CDR3 consists of 13 residues. Per germline, CDR1 SQVTM and CDR2 ANQGSEA. With 4 bases clipped from V and 3 bases from J, the junction kept 6 bases outside the gene matches. The CDR3, as DNA: TGCAGCGTTGGGGACAGTATGTTCTACGAGCAGTACTTC. Protein: CSVGDSMFYEQYF.

This clone has only a few counts. This chain uses TRBV7-2 with TRBJ1-2, with a possible D match to TRBD1 (6 bases). This CDR3 has 12 amino acids. Germline CDR1 reads SGHTA; CDR2 reads FQGNSA. V lost 5 bases and J lost 7, with 11 bases in between. CDR3 in amino acids: CASSPDSRGYTF. The CDR3 nucleotides are TGTGCCAGCAGCCCGGACAGCCGTGGCTACACCTTC.

The J gene is TRBJ1-4, the V gene TRBV30; D is unresolved. This CDR3 has 13 residues. Germline V gene sequence: CDR1 GTSNPN, CDR2 SVGIG (reference sequence). V dropped 7 bases and J dropped 0 bases, with 9 bases sitting between them. DNA for the CDR3: TGTGCCTTAACCAGGACAACTAATGAAAAACTGTTTTTT. This sequence encodes CALTRTTNEKLFF.

This clone was seen only a few times. The J gene is TRBJ2-3, the V gene TRBV6-5; 9 bases map to TRBD2. Losses at the gene ends were 4 bases for V and 3 bases for J; bases not matched to a gene: 5. This CDR3 has 15 residues. Germline assignment: CDR1 MNHEY and CDR2 SVGAGI. CDR3 sequence: CASSSRGGATDTQYF. CDR3 in DNA: TGTGCCAGCAGTTCCCGCGGGGGGGCGACAGATACGCAGTATTTT.

This clone was detected only a few times. The rearrangement links TRBV7-2 to TRBJ2-3; tentatively, D is TRBD2 (6 bases). Trimming cost V 5 bases and J 0 bases, with 12 bases left between them. The CDR3 runs 15 residues. Germline V gene lookup returns CDR1 SGHTA and CDR2 FQGNSA. In nucleotides, the CDR3 is TGTGCCAGCAGCCTCTTTGGGGGGAGCACAGATACGCAGTATTTT. Residues: CASSLFGGSTDTQYF.

The J gene is TRBJ1-5, the V gene TRBV6-6; TRBD1 matches at 7 bases. The V gene end was trimmed by 6 bases and the J gene end by 2 bases; junction bases not matched to a gene: 4. Germline-derived CDR1 and CDR2 are MNHNY and SVGAGI (reference sequence). The CDR3 is made up of 14 amino acids. The CDR3 is CASREGQRNQPQHF. In nucleotides, the CDR3 is TGTGCCAGCAGGGAGGGACAGCGCAATCAGCCCCAGCATTTT.

The chain recombines TRBV4-1 with TRBJ2-5; weak D call: TRBD2 (6 bases). V lost 0 bases to trimming and J lost 3 bases, with 17 bases between them. This CDR3 comprises 17 residues. Germline V CDR1 and CDR2: MGHRA, YSYEKL. CDR3 sequence (DNA): TGCGCCAGCAGCCAAGATGAGAGGCTAGCGATTAAAGAGACCCAGTACTTC. Protein: CASSQDERLAIKETQYF.

The chain couples TRBV4-1 to TRBJ2-6, with D tentatively TRBD1 (6 bases). With 1 base removed from V and 0 bases from J, the gap between germline ends came to 10 bases. Germline values: CDR1 MGHRA, CDR2 YSYEKL. The CDR3 consists of 17 residues. CDR3 sequence (DNA): TGCGCCAGCAGCCAAGGACAGGCGCGCTCTGGGGCCAACGTCCTGACTTTC. It specifies CASSQGQARSGANVLTF.

The rearrangement links TRBV30 to TRBJ2-3; 8 bases fit TRBD2. The germline V gene has CDR1 GTSNPN and CDR2 SVGIG (reference sequence). This CDR3 is built from 15 residues. With 0 bases clipped from V and 4 bases from J, the junction kept 6 bases outside the gene matches. In DNA form, the CDR3 reads TGTGCCTGGAGTGTATCTAGCGGGTGGGCAGATACGCAGTATTTT. It yields the protein CAWSVSSGWADTQYF.

The chain combines TRBV27 with TRBJ1-4; D call uncertain. Germline V gene data show CDR1 as MNHEY and CDR2 as SMNVEV (reference sequence). The CDR3 sequence is 14 residues long. The V and J ends lost 4 bases and 8 bases respectively, with 14 bases between them. The CDR3 loop reads CASSSRLVVEKLFF. CDR3 bases: TGTGCCAGCAGTTCCCGACTGGTAGTGGAAAAACTGTTTTTT.

In this sample, this clone turned up a few times. The chain joins TRBV4-3 to TRBJ2-1; 16 nucleotides match TRBD2. Looked up from germline, CDR1 is LGHNA and CDR2 is YSLEER. Unmatched junction bases numbered 7, after V lost 2 bases and J lost 9 bases. The CDR3 totals 17 residues. The CDR3 loop reads CASSQQPGLAGGREQFF. DNA of the CDR3: TGCGCCAGCAGCCAACAACCGGGACTAGCGGGGGGGCGTGAGCAGTTCTTC.

This clone is a singleton in its sample. The chain employs TRBV5-4 and TRBJ2-3; maybe TRBD2 (6 bases). Trimming cost V 0 bases and J 3 bases, with 14 bases left between them. The CDR3 extends over 16 amino acids. The germline V gene has CDR1 SGHNT and CDR2 YYREEE (reference sequence). CDR3 sequence: CASSLGAIGGTDTQYF. CDR3 coding DNA: TGTGCCAGCAGCTTGGGAGCGATAGGAGGGACAGATACGCAGTATTTT.

The chain recombines TRBV27 with TRBJ1-1, with 7 nucleotides matching TRBD1. The V segment lost 3 bases and the J segment 4 bases; nucleotides outside the gene matches: 2. Germline-derived CDR1 and CDR2 are MNHEY and SMNVEV (reference sequence). The CDR3 length is 13 residues. This chain's CDR3 is CASSFDRATEAFF. Here the CDR3 DNA reads TGTGCCAGCAGTTTTGACAGGGCCACTGAAGCTTTCTTT.

V and J are TRBV7-9 and TRBJ1-3, with D hard to call. In germline, CDR1 is SEHNR, CDR2 FQNEAQ (reference sequence). This CDR3 has 18 amino acids. Trimming left V 1 base short and J 1 base short, with 17 bases between. CDR3 in amino acids: CASSLERYGRASGNTIYF. The CDR3 nucleotides are TGTGCCAGCAGCTTAGAGAGGTACGGCAGAGCATCTGGAAACACCATATATTTT.

The rearrangement uses TRBV15 and TRBJ1-5; D is uncertain. CDR1 and CDR2 (germline): LNHNV, YYDKDF (reference sequence). The CDR3 covers 11 residues. With 5 bases removed from V and 11 bases from J, the gap between germline ends came to 10 bases. The CDR3 sequence: CATSEDSTQHF. CDR3 nucleotides: TGTGCCACCAGCGAGGATAGTACCCAGCATTTT.

The chain employs TRBV10-3 and TRBJ2-3; tentative D call: TRBD2 (6 bases). Germline V gives CDR1 ENHRY, CDR2 SYGVKD. Between the trimmed V and J ends, which lost 4 bases and 6 bases, there was a span of 8 bases. The length of the CDR3 is 12 residues. CDR3 sequence reads: CAISVLADTQYF. The DNA for the CDR3 is TGTGCCATCAGTGTCCTAGCGGATACGCAGTATTTT.

This clone came up a few times. The J gene is TRBJ1-4, the V gene TRBV7-9; 7 bases agree with TRBD1. CDR1 is SEHNR, CDR2 FQNEAQ, per germline (reference sequence). This CDR3 region has 15 residues. V dropped 5 bases and J dropped 7; count of bases not matched to a gene: 10. The CDR3 sequence is CASSVLQGSTEKLFF. DNA of the CDR3: TGTGCCAGCAGCGTATTACAGGGGTCGACTGAAAAACTGTTTTTT.

The gene calls are TRBV5-1 and TRBJ2-7, with 7 bases identical to TRBD1. V trimming: 0 bases; J trimming: 3 bases; junction bases outside the gene matches: 3. The CDR3 extends over 14 amino acids. Germline V gene sequence: CDR1 SGHRS, CDR2 YFSETQ. CDR3 sequence (DNA): TGCGCCAGCAGCTTGGCCCCAGGGGGCTACGAGCAGTACTTC. Amino acids: CASSLAPGGYEQYF.